The present entry profiles one T cell receptor beta chain with its context. These data belong to a study of blood T cell repertoires in COVID-19. As for the study in general: Sites in the United States, Italy and Spain provided acute and convalescent COVID-19 samples. The cDNA or gDNA used as material had been derived from T cells, B-cell-depleted T cells, or PBMCs.

In the original workflow: Reference gene primer amplification yielded estimated nucleated cell counts. This table comes from immunoSEQ multiplex PCR, and its TCRdb copy is limited to in-frame clones, with some not included. The V and J calls and clone size were taken over from that table, and D and trimming were inferred from the DNA. This sample has about 80,000 clones, with 88% found just once. CDR3 length equals 16 residues. Germline V gene lookup returns CDR1 KGHSH and CDR2 LQKENI. Unmatched junction bases numbered 5, after V lost 5 bases and J lost 0 bases. This TCR was sampled from a woman at least 80 years old with acute or convalescent COVID-19. The V call is TRBV18, the J call TRBJ1-5, with 9 bases matching TRBD1. Sequences were obtained from peripheral blood. The CDR3 loop is CASSDGQGFSNQPQHF. Written as DNA, the CDR3 is TGTGCCAGCTCAGATGGACAGGGGTTTAGCAATCAGCCCCAGCATTTT.